This TCR beta chain was sequenced in a study of blood T cell repertoires in COVID-19. Whole-study context: Both acute and convalescent COVID-19 samples were obtained from the United States, Italy and Spain. Sources were T cells, B-cell-depleted T cells, or PBMCs; the material itself was cDNA or gDNA.

The trim removed 3 bases at V and 4 bases at J, leaving 11 bases unmatched. CDR1 is SGHRS and CDR2 is YFSETQ in the germline V gene. CDR3 length: 17 residues. As to this clone: Within the sample, other DNA sequences also encode this same CDR3.

Profiled with immunoSEQ multiplex PCR; TCRdb holds only in-frame clones, not every one. The sample holds 280,000 or so clones, around 85% seen once. Sequencing was carried out using PBMCs or T cells enriched from blood (not recorded which). The TCR originated in a woman aged 45-65 years who had recovered from COVID-19. V usage is TRBV5-1 and J usage is TRBJ2-3; TRBD2 aligns across 10 bases. The CDR3 nucleotides read TGCGCCAGCAGCTCAAGGACTAGCGGAGGTACCGCAGATACGCAGTATTTT. Translated, it gives CASSSRTSGGTADTQYF.